This TCR beta chain is drawn from a study of T cells in Graves' hyperthyroidism and ophthalmopathy. Findings and limits, study-wide: A model of 13 V-J features distinguished ophthalmopathy from stable hyperthyroidism. Onset of ophthalmopathy came a median approximately 6.9 months after the model predicted it. Also found in blood were most expanded thyroid clonotypes above 0.001.

This clonotype appeared many times. Its target is unknown. TCR beta CDR3 sequences were amplified from RNA transcripts. The HTBI set primed first-round TCR CDR3 RT-PCR. MiXCR was run by TCRdb on the multiplex PCR reads, yielding one entry per CDR3 protein. This table has fewer than 700,000 distinct CDR3 sequences, approximately 17% appearing once. The clonotype was recovered from a woman between 18 and 29 years old with Graves' ophthalmopathy. Sequencing used blood.

CDR3 coding DNA: TGCAGTGCCAAACAACCGGGACAGACCTACGAGCAGTACTTC. Protein product: CSAKQPGQTYEQYF. V gene TRBV20-1 combines with J gene TRBJ2-7; 7 nucleotides agree with TRBD1. The V gene's germline CDR1 is DFQATT and CDR2 SNEGSKA (reference sequence). The CDR3 sequence is 14 residues long. The V segment lost 6 bases and the J segment 2 bases; nucleotides outside the gene matches: 10.